This record looks at one T cell receptor beta chain sequence and its context. What it binds is not known. Genomic DNA templated the TCR beta VDJ and CDR3 profiling. TCRdb independently ran MiXCR on the reads; one entry per CDR3 protein. Of some 190,000 distinct CDR3 sequences listed, 40% to 55% were seen once; the top ten hold 2.5% to 3.5%. This specimen belongs to a study of CD8+CD57+ T cells in acquired aplastic anemia. Across the whole study: About 11 million reads, on average, were obtained for CD4+ cells from healthy donors. Study-wide findings and caveats: Patients had around 30 CD8+ CDR3 sequences in common with controls (the shared set).

This CDR3 has 11 amino acids. Per germline, CDR1 LGHNA and CDR2 YNFKEQ. V was pared by 8 bases and J by 2 bases, with 6 bases between. Sequencing was performed on sorted CD4+, CD8+, or CD8+CD57+ T cells (not recorded which) from PBMCs. The sequence was obtained from a human donor in good health. The genes are TRBV4-2 and TRBJ2-5; no definite D call. CDR3: CASGKQETQYF. The CDR3, as DNA: TGTGCCAGCGGCAAACAAGAGACCCAGTACTTC.